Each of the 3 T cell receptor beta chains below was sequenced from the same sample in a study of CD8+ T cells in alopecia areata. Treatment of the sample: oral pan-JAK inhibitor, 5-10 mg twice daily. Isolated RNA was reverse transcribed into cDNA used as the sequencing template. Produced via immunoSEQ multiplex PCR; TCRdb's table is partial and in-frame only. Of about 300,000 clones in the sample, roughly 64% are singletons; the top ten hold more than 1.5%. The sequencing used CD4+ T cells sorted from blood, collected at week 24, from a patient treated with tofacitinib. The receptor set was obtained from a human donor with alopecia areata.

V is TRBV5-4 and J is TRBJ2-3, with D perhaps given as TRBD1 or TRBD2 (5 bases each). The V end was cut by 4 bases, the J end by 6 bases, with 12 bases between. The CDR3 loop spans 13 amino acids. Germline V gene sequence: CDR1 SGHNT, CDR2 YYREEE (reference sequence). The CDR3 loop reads CASSPPWDDTQYF. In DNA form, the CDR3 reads TGTGCCAGCAGCCCCCCCTGGGACGATACGCAGTATTTT.

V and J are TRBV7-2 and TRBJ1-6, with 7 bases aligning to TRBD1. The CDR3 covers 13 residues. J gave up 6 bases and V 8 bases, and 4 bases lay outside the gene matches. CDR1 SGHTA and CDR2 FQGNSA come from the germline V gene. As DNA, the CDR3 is TGTGCCAGCCGGACAGGCACTAATTCACCCCTCCACTTT. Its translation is CASRTGTNSPLHF. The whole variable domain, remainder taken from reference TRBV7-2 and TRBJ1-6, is GAGVSQSPSNKVTEKGKDVELRCDPISGHTALYWYRQSLGQGLEFLIYFQGNSAPDKSGLPSDRFSAERTGGSVSTLTIQRTQQEDSAVYLCASRTGTNSPLHFGNGTRLTVT.

The CDR3 DNA reads TGTGCCAGCAGCTTAGATCTTGGATATAAAGAGACCCAGTACTTC. It yields the protein CASSLDLGYKETQYF. The V gene is TRBV11-2, the J gene TRBJ2-5, with D unclear. Germline CDR1 is SGHAT and CDR2 is FQNNGV. The CDR3 spans 15 residues. V lost 0 bases and J lost 3, with 11 bases in between.